The 19 T cell receptor beta chains below all came from one sample that was sequenced in a study of CD8 T cells in Susac syndrome (dated by TCRdb to between 2018 and 2021). The library was prepared using the immunoSEQ multiplex PCR assay. RNA was extracted with the RNeasy kit and roughly 0.5 to 1 ug was reverse transcribed using random hexamers. The public reads were run again by TCRdb, first through fastp at Q25 and then through MiXCR, and only productive beta chains were kept. Each entry is one CDR3 protein sequence, shown with its most common DNA and genes. Across this sample there are 150,000 to 200,000 distinct CDR3 sequences, with approximately 95% seen only once. The top ten clonotypes cover around 0.15% of the sample. Sequenced: CD8+ T cells from PBMCs. The receptors were gathered from a human donor with multiple sclerosis.

The chain employs TRBV28 and TRBJ2-7; D is ambiguous. The CDR3 is made up of 11 amino acids. V was clipped by 3 bases and J by 4 bases, with 4 bases between them. Per the germline V gene, CDR1 is MDHEN and CDR2 is SYDVKM. The CDR3 reads CASSFHYEQYF. CDR3 DNA sequence: TGTGCCAGCAGTTTCCATTACGAGCAGTACTTC.

This chain uses TRBV9 with TRBJ2-7, with D tentatively TRBD1 (8 bases). There are 16 residues in the CDR3. Germline-derived CDR1 and CDR2 are SGDLS and YYNGEE. V lost 4 bases, J lost 4 bases, and 21 bases lay in between. CDR3 loop: CASSPRGGQVKYEQYF. The CDR3 DNA reads as TGTGCCAGCAGCCCAAGGGGGGGACAGGTAAAGTACGAGCAGTACTTC.

The rearrangement uses TRBV3-1 and TRBJ2-7, with D possibly matching TRBD1 (5 bases). CDR1 is LGHDT and CDR2 is YNNKEL in the germline V gene (reference sequence). The CDR3 consists of 16 residues. Between the trimmed V and J ends, which lost 4 bases and 3 bases, there was a span of 19 bases. Written as DNA, the CDR3 is TGTGCCAGCAGCCCCAAGATCAAGGGGTCACTCTACGAGCAGTACTTC. It translates to CASSPKIKGSLYEQYF.

The chain links TRBV2 to TRBJ2-2, with D unclear. Germline CDR1 reads SNHLY; CDR2 reads FYNNEI. This CDR3 is 13 amino acids long. Trimming left V 4 bases short and J 2 bases short, with 5 bases between. CDR3 residues: CASSAPNTGELFF. For the CDR3, the DNA is TGTGCCAGCAGTGCCCCAAACACCGGGGAGCTGTTTTTT.

The chain is built from TRBV29-1 and TRBJ1-2; D perhaps matches TRBD1 (5 bases). The CDR3 is 12 amino acids. From germline, CDR1 is SQVTM and CDR2 ANQGSEA. Trimming pared 4 bases from V and 8 bases from J, leaving 14 bases between. This chain's CDR3 is CSVVLGGGGYTF. Written as DNA, the CDR3 is TGCAGCGTTGTTCTCGGGGGGGGAGGCTACACCTTC.

The chain joins TRBV20-1 to TRBJ2-5; no reliable D call. With 7 bases removed from V and 3 bases from J, the gap between germline ends came to 18 bases. Germline CDR1 and CDR2: DFQATT and SNEGSKA (reference sequence). This CDR3 comprises 14 residues. The CDR3, as DNA: TGCAGTGGGTTCCCCGGAGACGTGAAAGAGACCCAGTACTTC. Protein product: CSGFPGDVKETQYF.

The chain is built from TRBV7-9 and TRBJ2-2; 9 bases line up with TRBD2. CDR1 is SEHNR, CDR2 FQNEAQ, per germline (reference sequence). The CDR3 has 16 residues. Unmatched junction bases numbered 6, after V lost 5 bases and J lost 2 bases. The CDR3 loop reads CASSPLTSGNTGELFF. CDR3 DNA: TGTGCCAGCAGCCCCCTGACTAGCGGAAACACCGGGGAGCTGTTTTTT.

The rearrangement links TRBV5-1 to TRBJ2-3; D not certain. Germline CDR1 reads SGHRS; CDR2 reads YFSETQ. Trimming took off 4 bases at V and 0 bases at J, with 9 bases between the two ends. The CDR3 loop spans 14 amino acids. The CDR3 loop reads CASSPLDSTDTQYF. The CDR3 DNA sequence: TGCGCCAGCAGCCCCCTGGACAGCACAGATACGCAGTATTTT.

This chain links TRBV30 with TRBJ2-1; D is undetermined. The germline V gene encodes CDR1 GTSNPN and CDR2 SVGIG (reference sequence). V was clipped by 1 base and J by 5 bases, with 15 bases between them. CDR3 length: 15 residues. In nucleotides, the CDR3 is TGTGCCTGGAGTGCTTACTTGGCAGTGAACAATGAGCAGTTCTTC. Translated, it gives CAWSAYLAVNNEQFF.

The genes are TRBV29-1 and TRBJ1-2; TRBD1 aligns across 8 bases. The CDR3 sequence is 15 residues long. Germline CDR1 and CDR2: SQVTM and ANQGSEA. V lost 6 bases and J lost 2; bases outside the gene matches: 11. CDR3 bases: TGCAGCGTGGAGGTGATATGGGACAGGAACTATGGCTACACCTTC. The encoded protein is CSVEVIWDRNYGYTF.

The chain is built from TRBV7-3 and TRBJ2-1, with D hard to call. V lost 5 bases and J 5 bases, leaving 22 bases between the germline ends. This CDR3 comprises 17 residues. From germline, CDR1 is SGHTA and CDR2 FQGTGA. CDR3 sequence (DNA): TGTGCCAGCAGCCCCACCCTAGGAGTACCACCTAACAATGAGCAGTTCTTC. Protein sequence: CASSPTLGVPPNNEQFF.

The chain is built from TRBV6-2 or TRBV6-3 and TRBJ2-7, with D uncertain. The CDR3 has 13 amino acids. V shed 3 bases and J shed 4 bases, with 10 bases lying between them. Germline CDR1 reads MNHEY; CDR2 reads SVGEGT. The CDR3 is CASSYLPPYEQYF. In DNA, the CDR3 is TGTGCCAGCAGTTATTTGCCCCCGTACGAGCAGTACTTC.

The chain carries TRBV28 and TRBJ2-1, with D tentatively TRBD1 (6 bases). Per the germline V gene, CDR1 is MDHEN and CDR2 is SYDVKM. The CDR3 runs to 15 residues. V was shortened by 2 bases and J by 3 bases, with 11 bases between the two germline ends. The CDR3 DNA follows: TGTGCCAGCAGTTTACCAGGGGCGGTCTACAATGAGCAGTTCTTC. This gives the protein CASSLPGAVYNEQFF.

The chain recombines TRBV5-1 with TRBJ2-5; D is ambiguous. The length of the CDR3 is 12 residues. V lost 5 bases and J 0 bases, leaving 5 bases between the germline ends. Germline CDR1 is SGHRS and CDR2 is YFSETQ. CDR3 region: CASRSYQETQYF. CDR3 sequence (DNA): TGCGCCAGCAGATCGTACCAAGAGACCCAGTACTTC.

This chain joins TRBV27 and TRBJ2-6; D not certain. Trimming stripped 4 bases from V and 0 bases from J, with 16 bases between. This CDR3 has 18 residues. Germline assignment: CDR1 MNHEY and CDR2 SMNVEV (reference sequence). The CDR3 DNA sequence: TGTGCCAGCAGTTGGGTTCGGCCCGGAAGCTCTGGGGCCAACGTCCTGACTTTC. Protein sequence: CASSWVRPGSSGANVLTF.

V gene TRBV15 combines with J gene TRBJ2-1; tentative D call: TRBD2 (9 bases). V was trimmed by 4 bases and J by 2 bases, leaving 21 bases between them. The CDR3 extends over 18 amino acids. Germline V gene sequence: CDR1 LNHNV, CDR2 YYDKDF (reference sequence). CDR3 nucleotides: TGTGCCACCAGCACCCCCAGGGGGCTAGCGGGGACCTACAATGAGCAGTTCTTC. It is translated as CATSTPRGLAGTYNEQFF. The whole variable domain, remainder taken from reference TRBV15 and TRBJ2-1, is DAMVIQNPRYQVTQFGKPVTLSCSQTLNHNVMYWYQQKSSQAPKLLFHYYDKDFNNEADTPDNFQSRRPNTSFCFLDIRSPGLGDTAMYLCATSTPRGLAGTYNEQFFGPGTRLTVL.

The chain employs TRBV7-8 and TRBJ2-1; TRBD1 might be the D (5 bases). Germline V gene lookup returns CDR1 SGHVS and CDR2 FQNEAQ. The CDR3 is 16 amino acids. Trimming pared 0 bases from V and 0 bases from J, leaving 9 bases between. DNA for the CDR3: TGTGCCAGCAGCTTAGCAGGGGTCGCCTCCTACAATGAGCAGTTCTTC. The encoded protein is CASSLAGVASYNEQFF.

This sequence joins TRBV29-1 and TRBJ2-2; D ambiguous. CDR1 is SQVTM and CDR2 is ANQGSEA in the germline V gene. Trimming removed 7 bases from V and 0 bases from J, with 9 bases in between. The CDR3 contains 13 residues. The CDR3 sequence is CSGVLANTGELFF. The CDR3 DNA follows: TGCAGCGGGGTACTCGCGAACACCGGGGAGCTGTTTTTT.

J is TRBJ2-3 and V is TRBV20-1; the D is unclear. The germline V and J ends were trimmed by 5 bases and 2 bases, with 17 bases remaining between them. Looked up from germline, CDR1 is DFQATT and CDR2 is SNEGSKA (reference sequence). The CDR3 covers 15 residues. The DNA for the CDR3 is TGCAGTGCTCTAGGTGGCTCCGCTCACACAGATACGCAGTATTTT. Translating gives CSALGGSAHTDTQYF.